The entry below gives a single T cell receptor (beta chain) sequence along with its context. The antigen remains unidentified. The V and J ends lost 5 bases and 8 bases, in that order; junction bases with no gene match: 4. The CDR3 length is 14 residues. In germline, CDR1 is SGHTA, CDR2 FQGNSA. The data stem from a study of T cells after yellow fever vaccination. 5'RACE template switching added a universal primer site and UMIs to TCR cDNA. One entry per CDR3 protein, called by TCRdb with MiXCR from the 5' RACE reads. The sample carries hundreds of thousands of distinct CDR3 sequences, 13% recorded once. Study-level points and caveats: Faster peaking, at day 5 versus 15, marked a secondary response that was weaker. Detected again after the booster were most primary-vaccination clones, at about 96% CD4 and about 90% CD8. Overlap between CD4 and CD8 compartments was detected for a small share of clonotypes.

The sequence derives from a man between 25 and 39 years old who received the YFV17D yellow fever vaccine. The chain has TRBV7-2 and TRBJ2-1; TRBD2 matches 12 bases. The specimen was PBMCs, collected on the day of the yellow fever booster vaccination. The CDR3: CASSRTSGNYEQFF. The CDR3 DNA sequence: TGTGCCAGCAGCAGGACTAGCGGGAACTATGAGCAGTTCTTC.